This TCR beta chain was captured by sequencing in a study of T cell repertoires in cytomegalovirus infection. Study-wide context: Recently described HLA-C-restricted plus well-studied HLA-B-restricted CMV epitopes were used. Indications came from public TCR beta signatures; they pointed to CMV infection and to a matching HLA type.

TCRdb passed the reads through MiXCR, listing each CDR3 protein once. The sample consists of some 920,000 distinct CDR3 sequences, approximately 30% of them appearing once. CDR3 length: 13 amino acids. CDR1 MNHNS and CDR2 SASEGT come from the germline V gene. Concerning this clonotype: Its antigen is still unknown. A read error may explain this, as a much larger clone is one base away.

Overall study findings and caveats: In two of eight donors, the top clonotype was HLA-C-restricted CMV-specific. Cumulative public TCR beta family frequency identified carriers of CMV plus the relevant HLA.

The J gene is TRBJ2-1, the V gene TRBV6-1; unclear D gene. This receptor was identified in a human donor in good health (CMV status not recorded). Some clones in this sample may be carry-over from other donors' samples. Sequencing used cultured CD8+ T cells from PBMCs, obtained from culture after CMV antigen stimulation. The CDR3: CASSDLFYNEQLF. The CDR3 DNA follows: TGTGCCAGCAGTGATTTGTTCTACAATGAGCAGTTGTTC.